The clone carrying this TCR beta chain was seen repeatedly, ten times or more. What it binds is not known. CDR3 size: 15 residues. The V gene's germline CDR1 is MGHRA and CDR2 YSYEKL. V dropped 0 bases and J dropped 12; count of bases not matched to a gene: 5. The data are from a study of identical twins. The study, taken as a whole, reports: The abundant beta clonotypes from cord blood had fewer insertions, and memory repertoires had none of this. Out-of-frame alpha sequences shared by twins were enriched for low generation probability.

Template switching (which added a universal primer site) was used, and cDNA carried unique molecular identifiers. TCRdb re-called the 5' RACE reads with MiXCR, one entry per CDR3 protein. The top ten clones hold around 1.5% of a sample with about 890,000 distinct CDR3 sequences, roughly 12% of them seen once. These data are also associated with another study on yellow fever vaccine responses in identical twins. That source adds: Twins' T cell vaccine responses reportedly looked partly convergent, partly personalized.

Sequenced input: PBMCs. The chain is built from TRBV4-1 and TRBJ2-1; 13 bases align to TRBD2. The receptor comes from a woman between 18 and 30 years old in good health. The CDR3 region is CASSQDLTSGRWQFF. CDR3 nucleotide sequence: TGCGCCAGCAGCCAAGATCTGACTAGCGGGAGGTGGCAGTTCTTC.